The following is a TCR beta chain sequence with its context. The antigen this receptor binds is unknown. There are no base qualities to consult, and no much larger clone falls within one base. Library creation used the immunoSEQ multiplex PCR assay. In most patients, genomic DNA was isolated using the Qiagen DNeasy Blood and Tissue Kit and sent frozen to Adaptive Biotechnologies for TCR sequencing. High-throughput TCR-beta CDR3 sequencing of genomic DNA from most patients was performed by Adaptive Biotechnologies. The authors' analysis ran thus. Adaptive's ImmunoSEQ software supplied the TCR sequencing data for around 19 patients, while MiXCR and VDJtools were used to process a few other patients. CD4 versus CD8 sorting errors were corrected by removing sequences found in both subsets at a frequency ratio below 5:1. Because the origin of CDR3 nucleotide sequences shared between donor and recipient could not be assigned, those sequences were removed. At least 2-fold expansion over unstimulated cells and a minimum CFSE-low frequency of 0.002% (template counts) or 0.001% (read counts) were required for clones to be classified as alloreactive. Mappable clones were those detected in sequenced pre-transplant spleen, lymph node, or MLR CFSE-low populations of the donor or recipient. Cumulative frequency of alloreactive clones was calculated as a percentage of all sequences weighted by copy number. TCRdb re-hosts the immuneACCESS table, in-frame sequences only. Its copies lack some clones; in the studies checked, an unresolved V gene accounts for under half of them, and the cause for the rest is not known. V and J calls plus clone size are reproduced from that table; the DNA served to infer D and trimming. The sample includes about 100,000 clones, with about 89% observed a single time. The top ten clones comprise 6% of the sample.

From cysteine to phenylalanine, the CDR3 is 13 amino acids long. Here the CDR3 DNA is all that survives: 39 bases in frame from base 1. V loses 1 base at its end and J loses 6 bases; junction bases beyond the gene matches: 0. CDR1 and CDR2 are drawn from the germline V gene (reference sequence): SEHNR, FQNEAQ. The sample comes from a study of graft-versus-host responses after intestinal transplantation (dated by TCRdb to the early 2020s). Regarding the research as a whole: The transplants that recipients got were multivisceral, liver-intestinal, or isolated intestinal. Every recipient was given anti-thymocyte globulin induction, then maintenance tacrolimus and steroids for about three years. After intestinal transplantation, graft-versus-host and host-versus-graft alloreactive T cell clones in the graft, circulation and bone marrow were tracked using bulk TCR-beta CDR3 sequencing. Alloreactive clones were identified by sequencing pre-transplant mixed lymphocyte reaction products and comparing them with unstimulated pre-transplant donor and recipient T cells. The cohort enrolled about two dozen intestinal transplant recipients, one of whom was a retransplant, and a few patients without pretransplant specimens were excluded. Donor T cell macrochimerism was defined as a peak of at least 4% donor T cells among recipient peripheral blood mononuclear cells. Instead of going to the commercial service, samples from a few later patients were sequenced in-house on an Illumina MiSeq and processed with MiXCR.

Reading the label with the study, this specimen's time point is: cells obtained before transplantation from donor or recipient. CD3+CD4+ and CD3+CD8+ populations were FACS-sorted from unstimulated pre-transplant donor and recipient cells taken from spleen or lymph nodes. The study at large found these results: Early after transplant, peak levels of circulating GvH clones were found to be associated with declines in HvG clones. GvH clones were found in recipient bone marrow, and some of the GvH clones appeared earlier in ileal mucosa or blood, which is consistent with an intestinal mucosal origin. High GvH to HvG T cell clonal ratios were observed in the allografts of patients with donor T cell macrochimerism. The conclusions were limited by the relatively low number and heterogeneity of the intestinal transplant patients.

The specimen was unstimulated CD8+ T cells sorted from spleen or lymph node cells, collected before intestinal transplant. The sequence links TRBV7-9 to TRBJ2-1; TRBD1 agrees with 7 junctional bases. The TCR originated in a human donor who received an intestinal transplant. The CDR3 in this case is CASSLGQGNEQFF. The DNA is TGTGCCAGCAGCTTAGGACAGGGCAATGAGCAGTTCTTC.